This TCR beta chain was sequenced for a study of T cells in Graves' hyperthyroidism and ophthalmopathy. Amplified TCR beta CDR3 regions came from RNA transcripts. First-round RT-PCR targeting the TCR CDR3 was performed with the HTBI primer set. TCRdb re-called the multiplex PCR reads with MiXCR, one entry per CDR3 protein. Altogether some 490,000 distinct CDR3 sequences are present, about 20% being singletons, with the ten largest covering less than 65%. Comment on this clonotype: Its target is unknown.

The CDR3 consists of 14 residues. CDR1 ENHRY and CDR2 SYGVKD come from the germline V gene. V lost 0 bases, J lost 4 bases, and 9 bases lay in between. Whole-study results and caveats: The model foresaw ophthalmopathy a median around 6.8 months prior to onset.

This chain links TRBV10-3 with TRBJ1-2; D gene ambiguous. The TCR sequence derives from a woman aged 70-85 years with Graves' ophthalmopathy. Specimen: blood. The CDR3 DNA reads TGTGCCATCAGTGAGTCGTACAGCGGCTATGGCTACACCTTC. This codes for CAISESYSGYGYTF.